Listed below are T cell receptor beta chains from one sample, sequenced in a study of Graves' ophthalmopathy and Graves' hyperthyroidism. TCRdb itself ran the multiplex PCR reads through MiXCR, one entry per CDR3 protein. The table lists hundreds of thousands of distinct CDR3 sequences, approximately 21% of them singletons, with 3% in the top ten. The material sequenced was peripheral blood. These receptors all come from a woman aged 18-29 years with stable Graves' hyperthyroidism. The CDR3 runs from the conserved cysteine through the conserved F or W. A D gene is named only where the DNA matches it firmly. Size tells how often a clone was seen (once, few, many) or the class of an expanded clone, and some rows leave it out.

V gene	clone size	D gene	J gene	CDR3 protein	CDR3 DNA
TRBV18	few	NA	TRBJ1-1	CASSPKNEGPAEAFF	TGTGCCAGCTCACCCAAGAACGAGGGGCCGGCTGAAGCTTTCTTT
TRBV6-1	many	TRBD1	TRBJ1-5	CATRGPGNQPQHF	TGTGCCACCAGGGGGCCGGGCAATCAGCCCCAGCATTTT
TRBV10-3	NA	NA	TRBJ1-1	CAISVGMNTEAFF	TGTGCCATCAGCGTCGGGATGAACACTGAAGCTTTCTTT
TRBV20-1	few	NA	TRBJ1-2	CSAPDSYGYTF	TGCAGTGCCCCCGACTCGTATGGCTACACCTTC
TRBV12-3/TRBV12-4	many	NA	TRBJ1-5	CASSSFNKQPQHF	TGTGCCAGCAGTTCTTTTAACAAGCAGCCCCAGCATTTT
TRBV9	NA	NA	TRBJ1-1	CASSVAQFTEAFF	TGTGCCAGCAGCGTAGCTCAGTTCACTGAAGCTTTCTTT
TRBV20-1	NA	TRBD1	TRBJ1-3	CSAARTGTSGNTIYF	TGCAGTGCCGCCAGGACAGGGACCTCTGGAAACACCATATATTTT
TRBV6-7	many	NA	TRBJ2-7	CASSYSRQVNSYEQYF	TGTGCCAGCAGTTACTCTCGACAGGTCAACTCCTACGAGCAGTACTTC
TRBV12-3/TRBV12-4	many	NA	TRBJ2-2	CASSFAANTGELFF	TGTGCCAGCAGTTTCGCCGCGAACACCGGGGAGCTGTTTTTT
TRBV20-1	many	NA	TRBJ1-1	CSASDFRRAEAFF	TGCAGTGCTAGTGATTTCAGGAGGGCTGAAGCTTTCTTT
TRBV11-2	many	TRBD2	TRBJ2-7	CASRTSGSPYEQYF	TGTGCCAGCAGGACTAGCGGGTCCCCCTACGAGCAGTACTTC
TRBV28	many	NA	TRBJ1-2	CASSFAGKYGYTF	TGTGCCAGCAGTTTCGCAGGGAAATATGGCTACACCTTC
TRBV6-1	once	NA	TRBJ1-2	CASGHQKSSGYTF	TGTGCCAGCGGTCATCAGAAAAGTTCTGGCTACACCTTC
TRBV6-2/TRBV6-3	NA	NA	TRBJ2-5	CASEVRGQETQYF	TGTGCCAGCGAGGTCCGGGGCCAAGAGACCCAGTACTTC
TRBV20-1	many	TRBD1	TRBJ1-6	CSAQWLGTGDSPLHF	TGCAGTGCTCAATGGCTCGGGACAGGGGATTCACCCCTCCACTTT
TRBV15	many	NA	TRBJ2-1	CATSRDGDPYNEQFF	TGTGCCACCAGCAGAGACGGGGATCCCTACAATGAGCAGTTCTTC
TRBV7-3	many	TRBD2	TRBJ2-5	CASSLSGRAGETQYF	TGTGCCAGCAGTCTTAGCGGGAGGGCCGGGGAGACCCAGTACTTC
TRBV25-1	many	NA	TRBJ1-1	CASSEWTAGDTEAFF	TGTGCCAGCAGTGAATGGACCGCAGGGGACACTGAAGCTTTCTTT
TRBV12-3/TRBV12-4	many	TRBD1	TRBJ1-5	CASSLGDREASIGQHF	TGTGCCAGCAGTTTAGGCGACAGGGAGGCGAGTATCGGCCAGCATTTT
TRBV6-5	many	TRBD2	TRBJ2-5	CASSSRVGGTETQYF	TGTGCCAGCAGTTCTCGCGTGGGGGGGACTGAGACCCAGTACTTC
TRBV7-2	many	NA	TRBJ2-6	CASRLFGGLPHSGANVLTF	TGTGCCAGCAGACTCTTCGGGGGGCTCCCTCACTCTGGGGCCAACGTCCTGACTTTC
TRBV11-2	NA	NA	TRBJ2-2	CASSSHEVGAGELFF	TGTGCCAGCAGCTCCCATGAGGTTGGCGCCGGGGAGCTGTTTTTT
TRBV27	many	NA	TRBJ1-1	CASSGYTGNTEAFF	TGTGCCAGCAGTGGGTACACGGGGAACACTGAAGCTTTCTTT
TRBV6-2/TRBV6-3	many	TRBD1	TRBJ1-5	CASRRQGNSNQPQHF	TGTGCCAGCAGGAGACAGGGAAATAGCAATCAGCCCCAGCATTTT
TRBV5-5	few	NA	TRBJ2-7	CASSLDMTYEQYF	TGTGCCAGCAGCCTTGACATGACCTACGAGCAGTACTTC
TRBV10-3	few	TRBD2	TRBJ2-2	CAISAHWASGISGELFF	TGTGCCATCAGTGCTCATTGGGCTAGCGGGATTTCCGGGGAGCTGTTTTTT
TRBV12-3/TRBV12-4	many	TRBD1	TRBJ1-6	CASSLGDRNSPLHF	TGTGCCAGCAGTTTGGGGGACAGGAATTCACCCCTCCACTTT
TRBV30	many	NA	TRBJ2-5	CAWSFRGTETQYF	TGTGCCTGGAGTTTCCGAGGCACAGAGACCCAGTACTTC
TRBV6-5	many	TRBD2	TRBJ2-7	CASDSVLAGVGNEQYF	TGTGCCAGCGATTCAGTACTAGCGGGAGTAGGAAACGAGCAGTACTTC
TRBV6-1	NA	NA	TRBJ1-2	CASTGAVMWNYGYTF	TGTGCCAGCACGGGAGCAGTGATGTGGAACTATGGCTACACCTTC
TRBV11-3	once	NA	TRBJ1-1	CASSLGLVGNTEAFF	TGTGCCAGCAGCTTGGGCCTTGTCGGAAACACTGAAGCTTTCTTT
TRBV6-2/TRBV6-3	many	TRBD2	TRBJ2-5	CASRKREGLETQYF	TGTGCCAGCCGGAAGCGGGAGGGCCTTGAGACCCAGTACTTC
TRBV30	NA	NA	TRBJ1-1	CAWSPGTQNTEAFF	TGTGCCTGGAGCCCAGGGACCCAGAACACTGAAGCTTTCTTT
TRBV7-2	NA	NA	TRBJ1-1	CASSPNGQTEAFF	TGTGCCAGCAGCCCGAATGGACAGACTGAAGCTTTCTTT
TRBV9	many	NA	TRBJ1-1	CASSVGLMNTEAFF	TGTGCCAGCAGCGTAGGGCTCATGAACACTGAAGCTTTCTTT
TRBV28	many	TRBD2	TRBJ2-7	CASSPTSGTSGSYEQYF	TGTGCCAGCAGTCCAACCTCCGGGACTAGCGGCTCCTACGAGCAGTACTTC
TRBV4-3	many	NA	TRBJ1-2	CASSPGKTVYSYGYTF	TGCGCCAGCAGCCCAGGAAAGACAGTTTACAGCTATGGCTACACCTTC
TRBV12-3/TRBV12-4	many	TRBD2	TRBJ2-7	CASSTTSGGSHEQYF	TGTGCCAGCAGTACCACTAGCGGGGGCTCTCACGAGCAGTACTTC
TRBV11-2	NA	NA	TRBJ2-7	CASRSLKHRPGPGEQYF	TGTGCCAGCCGTTCGCTTAAACACCGCCCGGGACCGGGTGAGCAGTACTTC
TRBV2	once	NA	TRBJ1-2	CASPDSYGYTF	TGTGCCAGCCCTGACAGCTATGGCTACACCTTC
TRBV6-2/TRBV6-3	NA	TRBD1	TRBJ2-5	CASGGQPEETQYF	TGTGCCAGCGGGGGACAGCCCGAAGAGACCCAGTACTTC
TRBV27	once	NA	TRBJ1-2	CASSLSTGSRYGYTF	TGTGCCAGCAGTTTATCGACAGGTTCTAGGTATGGCTACACCTTC
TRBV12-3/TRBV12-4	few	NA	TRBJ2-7	CASSTLGVQYF	TGTGCCAGCAGTACCTTGGGCGTGCAGTACTTC
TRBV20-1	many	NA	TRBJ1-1	CSARDRKPNTEAFF	TGCAGTGCTAGAGACAGGAAGCCGAACACTGAAGCTTTCTTT
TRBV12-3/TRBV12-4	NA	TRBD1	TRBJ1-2	CASSLSGQGATYGYTF	TGTGCCAGCAGTTTATCGGGGCAGGGGGCCACCTATGGCTACACCTTC
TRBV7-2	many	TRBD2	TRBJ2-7	CASSLASGRGSYEQYF	TGTGCCAGCAGCTTAGCTAGCGGGAGAGGGTCCTACGAGCAGTACTTC
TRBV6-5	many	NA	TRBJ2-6	CASSYASSGANVLTF	TGTGCCAGCAGTTACGCGTCCTCTGGGGCCAACGTCCTGACTTTC
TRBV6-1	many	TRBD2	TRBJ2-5	CASMTSPQETQYF	TGTGCCAGCATGACTAGCCCCCAAGAGACCCAGTACTTC
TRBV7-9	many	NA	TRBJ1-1	CASTSRLNTEAFF	TGTGCCAGCACCTCCCGGCTGAACACTGAAGCTTTCTTT
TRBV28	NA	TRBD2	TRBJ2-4	CASSIFGGSLAKNIQYF	TGTGCCAGCAGTATATTTGGCGGGAGTCTAGCCAAAAACATTCAGTACTTC
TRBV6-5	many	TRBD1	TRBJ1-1	CASSHRQGTRNTEAFF	TGTGCCAGCAGTCACCGACAGGGTACAAGGAACACTGAAGCTTTCTTT
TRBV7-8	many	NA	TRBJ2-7	CASSLAFPASYEQYF	TGTGCCAGCAGCTTAGCGTTCCCTGCGAGCTACGAGCAGTACTTC
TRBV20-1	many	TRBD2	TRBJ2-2	CSARDAAGGPTGELFF	TGCAGTGCTAGAGATGCGGCGGGAGGGCCAACCGGGGAGCTGTTTTTT
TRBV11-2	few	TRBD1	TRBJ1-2	CASSPGTGFNYGYTF	TGTGCCAGCAGCCCCGGGACAGGGTTTAACTATGGCTACACCTTC
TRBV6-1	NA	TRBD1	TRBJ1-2	CASSQWTGGLLNYGYTF	TGTGCCAGCAGCCAATGGACAGGGGGACTCCTAAACTATGGCTACACCTTC